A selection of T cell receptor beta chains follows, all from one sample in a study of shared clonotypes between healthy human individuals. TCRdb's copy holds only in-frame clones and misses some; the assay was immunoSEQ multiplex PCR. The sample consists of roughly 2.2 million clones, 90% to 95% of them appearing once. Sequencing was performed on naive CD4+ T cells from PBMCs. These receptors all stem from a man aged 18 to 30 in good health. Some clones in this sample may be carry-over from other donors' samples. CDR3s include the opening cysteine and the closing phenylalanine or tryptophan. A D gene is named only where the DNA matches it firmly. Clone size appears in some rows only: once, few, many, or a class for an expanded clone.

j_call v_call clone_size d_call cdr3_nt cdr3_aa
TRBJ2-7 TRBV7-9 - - TGTGCCAGCAGCCTGGGGGTTTACGAGCAGTACTTC CASSLGVYEQYF
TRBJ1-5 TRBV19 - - TGTACCAGTAGTACGGGCCGGTATAGCAATCAGCCCCAGCATTTT CTSSTGRYSNQPQHF
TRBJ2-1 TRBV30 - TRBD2 TGTGCCTGGAGTGGGCTAGCGGGGCGGGAGCAGTTCTTC CAWSGLAGREQFF
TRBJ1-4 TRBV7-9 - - TGTGCCAGCAGCTTTGTAGGGGAAAAACTGTTTTTT CASSFVGEKLFF
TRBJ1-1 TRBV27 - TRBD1 TGTGCCAGCACGCGCCTCCAGGGGGCAGGCACTGAAGCTTTCTTT CASTRLQGAGTEAFF
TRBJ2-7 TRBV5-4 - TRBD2 TGTGCCAGCAGCTTCGCTGGACTAGCGGGAGGGTACGAGCAGTACTTC CASSFAGLAGGYEQYF
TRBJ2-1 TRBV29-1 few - TGCAGCGTCCTCTCCCCGGGAGTCTACAATGAGCAGTTCTTC CSVLSPGVYNEQFF
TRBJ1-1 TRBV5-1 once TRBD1 TGCGCCAGCACCCAGGGGGGATCGAACACTGAAGCTTTCTTT CASTQGGSNTEAFF
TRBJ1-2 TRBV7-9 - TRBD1 TGTGCCAGCAGCCCGGGACAGGGCCTAGGTGGCTACACCTTC CASSPGQGLGGYTF
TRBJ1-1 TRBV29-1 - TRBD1 TGCAGCGTGGTGGGACAGATGAACACTGAAGCTTTCTTT CSVVGQMNTEAFF
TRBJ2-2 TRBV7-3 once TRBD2 TGTGCCACTAAGGGGGTAGCGGGAGAGAACGCGAACACCGGGGAGCTGTTTTTT CATKGVAGENANTGELFF
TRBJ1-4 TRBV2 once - TGTGCCAGGAGGGTAGATGAAAAACTGTTTTTT CARRVDEKLFF
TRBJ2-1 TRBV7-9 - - TGTGCCAGCAGCCCCCGAGGTGGAGGCTCGTCATACAATGAGCAGTTCTTC CASSPRGGGSSYNEQFF
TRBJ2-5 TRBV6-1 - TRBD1 TGTGCCAGCAGTACACAGGGGAGAGAGACCCAGTACTTC CASSTQGRETQYF
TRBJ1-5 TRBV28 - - TGTGCCAGCAGTGGGACCCTCTATAGCAATCAGCCCCAGCATTTT CASSGTLYSNQPQHF
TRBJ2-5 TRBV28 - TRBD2 TGTGCCAGCAGTTTATTTGCGGCTAGCGGGTCCCAAGAGACCCAGTACTTC CASSLFAASGSQETQYF
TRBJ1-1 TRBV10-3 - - TGTGCCATCAGGGGGGAGGGCACTGAAGCTTTCTTT CAIRGEGTEAFF
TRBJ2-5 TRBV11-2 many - TGTGCCAGCAGCTTGGGAGCAGGGACCCAGTACTTC CASSLGAGTQYF
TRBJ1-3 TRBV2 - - TGTGCCAGCAGTGAAGTCGTCCCACCCGGAAACACCATATATTTT CASSEVVPPGNTIYF
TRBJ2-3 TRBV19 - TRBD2 TGTGCCAGTAGTCCGACGGGACTAGGAGTTCAAGATACGCAGTATTTT CASSPTGLGVQDTQYF
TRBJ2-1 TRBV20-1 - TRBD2 TGCAGTGCCGGACTAGCCGTTGAGCAGTTCTTC CSAGLAVEQFF
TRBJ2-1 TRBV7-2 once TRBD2 TGTGCCAGCAGCTTTCCCGGGACTAGCGGAAATGAGCAGTTCTTC CASSFPGTSGNEQFF
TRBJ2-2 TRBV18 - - TGTGCCAGCTCACCGGAGCGCGCGAACACCGGGGAGCTGTTTTTT CASSPERANTGELFF
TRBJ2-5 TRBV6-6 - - TGTGCCAGCAGTAAGCGACAAGAGACCCAGTACTTC CASSKRQETQYF
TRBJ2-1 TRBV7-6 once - TGTGCCAGCAGCTTACGATTCGGGAGTAGCTCCTACAATGAGCAGTTCTTC CASSLRFGSSSYNEQFF
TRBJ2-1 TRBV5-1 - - TGCGCCAGCAGCCACGAACCTGCCGGGACGAAGTCCAACAATGAGCAGTTCTTC CASSHEPAGTKSNNEQFF
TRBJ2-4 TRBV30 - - TGTGCCTGGAGTGTAGTTCTCGGGGCCAACAGGGACTTC CAWSVVLGANRDF
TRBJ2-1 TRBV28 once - TGTGCCAGCAGTTCGAGCCGTCTGGGTCTTAATTACAATGAGCAGTTCTTC CASSSSRLGLNYNEQFF
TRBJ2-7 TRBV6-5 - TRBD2 TGTGCCACCGGGGGTAGCGGGAGCGTTCCCAACGAGCAGTACTTC CATGGSGSVPNEQYF
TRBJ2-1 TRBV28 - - TGTGCCAGCAGTTTAAGGGGTAGACGGGACCCCCAGTTCTTC CASSLRGRRDPQFF
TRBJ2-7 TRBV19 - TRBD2 TGTGCCAGTAGCCGAATGACCCCGGGACTACTCTACGAGCAGTACTTC CASSRMTPGLLYEQYF
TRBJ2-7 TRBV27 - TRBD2 TGTGCCAGCAGCCGAGGCGGGAGCGGGAGTTGGCACGAGCAGTACTTC CASSRGGSGSWHEQYF
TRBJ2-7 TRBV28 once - TGTGCCAGCAGTTTATCGGGTCGTTGGGACATCAACGAGCAGTACTTC CASSLSGRWDINEQYF
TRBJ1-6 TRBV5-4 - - TGTGCCAGCAGCTTGTTCCCGGGGGAGGATTCACCCCTCCACTTT CASSLFPGEDSPLHF
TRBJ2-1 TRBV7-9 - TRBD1 TGTGCCAGCAGCAAGCCCCGGGACAGAGGCTACAATGAGCAGTTCTTC CASSKPRDRGYNEQFF
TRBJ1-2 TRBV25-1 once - TGTGCCAGCAGTGAACCCGGGGGGGGTGGCTACACCTTC CASSEPGGGGYTF
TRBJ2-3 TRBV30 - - TGTGCCTGGAGTCCCCGGGTTGCAGATACGCAGTATTTT CAWSPRVADTQYF
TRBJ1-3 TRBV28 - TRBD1 TGTGCCAGCAGTAAGACAGGGGCCCTTGGAAACACCATATATTTT CASSKTGALGNTIYF
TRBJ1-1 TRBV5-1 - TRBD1 TGCGCCAGCAGCTTGAGACAGGGGATGAACACTGAAGCTTTCTTT CASSLRQGMNTEAFF
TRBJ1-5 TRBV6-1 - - TGTGCCAGCAGTGGGCCGAACCATCAGCCCCAGCATTTT CASSGPNHQPQHF
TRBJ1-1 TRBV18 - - TGTGCCAGCTCACCTACGGGGGGAAGCACTGAAGCTTTCTTT CASSPTGGSTEAFF
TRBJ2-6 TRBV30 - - TGTGCCTGGACCCCGATTTTAGACTTTCGCTCTGGGGCCAACGTCCTGACTTTC CAWTPILDFRSGANVLTF
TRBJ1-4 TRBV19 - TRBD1 TGTGCCAGTAGTCTCACAGGGGTCAAGGAAAAACTGTTTTTT CASSLTGVKEKLFF
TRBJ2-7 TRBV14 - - TGTGCCAGCAGCCAAGATAGGGGGTACGAGCAGTACTTC CASSQDRGYEQYF
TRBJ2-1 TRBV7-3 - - TGTGCCAGCAGCTCACGAGGAGGTGAGCAGTTCTTC CASSSRGGEQFF
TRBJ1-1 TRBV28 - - TGTGCCAGCAGTTCGATGACGGCCTATTGGGTCACTGAAGCTTTCTTT CASSSMTAYWVTEAFF
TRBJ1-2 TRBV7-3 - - TGTGCCAGCAGCTTATTCCCTGGCCTAAGAAGGGGCTACACCTTC CASSLFPGLRRGYTF
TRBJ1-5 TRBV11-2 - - TGTGCCAGCAGCTTAGACACGGTGCGGGGTCAGCCCCAGCATTTT CASSLDTVRGQPQHF
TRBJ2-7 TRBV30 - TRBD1 TGTGCCTGGAGTGTACAGGGGGTCGGCTACGAGCAGTACTTC CAWSVQGVGYEQYF
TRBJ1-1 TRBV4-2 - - TGTGCCAGCAGCCACGTGACGGGGAACACTGAAGCTTTCTTT CASSHVTGNTEAFF
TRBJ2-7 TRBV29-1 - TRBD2 TGCAGCGTTTCGGGACTAGCGGTTTACGAGCAGTACTTC CSVSGLAVYEQYF
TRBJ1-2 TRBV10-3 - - TGTGCCGTCAGGGACGTCTATGGCTACACCTTC CAVRDVYGYTF
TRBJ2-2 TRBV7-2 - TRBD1 TGTGCCAGCAGCTTAAACCCCCGACAGGGGGGCGGGGAGCTGTTTTTT CASSLNPRQGGGELFF
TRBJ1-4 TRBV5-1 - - TGCGCCAGCAGCTTGACAGGATATAATGAAAAACTGTTTTTT CASSLTGYNEKLFF